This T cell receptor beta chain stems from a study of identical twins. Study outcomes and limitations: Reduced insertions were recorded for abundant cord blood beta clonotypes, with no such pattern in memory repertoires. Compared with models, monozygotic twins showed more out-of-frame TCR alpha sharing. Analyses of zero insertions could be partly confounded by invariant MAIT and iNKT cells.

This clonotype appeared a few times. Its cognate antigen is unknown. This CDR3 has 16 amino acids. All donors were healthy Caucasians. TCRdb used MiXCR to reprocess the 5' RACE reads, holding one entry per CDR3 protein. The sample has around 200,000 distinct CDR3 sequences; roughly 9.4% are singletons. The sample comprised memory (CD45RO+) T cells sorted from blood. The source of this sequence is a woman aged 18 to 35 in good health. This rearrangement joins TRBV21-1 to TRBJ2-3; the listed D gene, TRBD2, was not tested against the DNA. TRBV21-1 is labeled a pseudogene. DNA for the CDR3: TGTGCCAGCAGCAAAGTCTCAGCGGGAGTCGGGGATACGCAGTATTTT. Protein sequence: CASSKVSAGVGDTQYF.